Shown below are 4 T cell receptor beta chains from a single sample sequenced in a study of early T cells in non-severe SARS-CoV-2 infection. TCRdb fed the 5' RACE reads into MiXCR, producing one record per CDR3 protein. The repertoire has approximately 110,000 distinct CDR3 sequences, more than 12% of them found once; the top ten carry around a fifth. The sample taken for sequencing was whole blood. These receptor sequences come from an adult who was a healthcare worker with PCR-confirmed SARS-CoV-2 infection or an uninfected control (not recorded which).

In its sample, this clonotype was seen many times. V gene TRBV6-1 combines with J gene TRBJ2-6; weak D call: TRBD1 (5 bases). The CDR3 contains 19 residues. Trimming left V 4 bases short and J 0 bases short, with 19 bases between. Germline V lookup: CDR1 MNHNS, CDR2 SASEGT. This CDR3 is CASSVPRVELSSGANVLTF. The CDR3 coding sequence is TGTGCCAGCAGTGTCCCCAGGGTGGAACTTAGCTCTGGGGCCAACGTCCTGACTTTC.

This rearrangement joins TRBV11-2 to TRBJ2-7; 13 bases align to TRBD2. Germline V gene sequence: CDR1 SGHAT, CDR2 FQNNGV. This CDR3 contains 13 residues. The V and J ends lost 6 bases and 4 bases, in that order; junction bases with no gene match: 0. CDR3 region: CASRGLAGYEQYF. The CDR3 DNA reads TGTGCCAGCAGGGGACTAGCGGGGTACGAGCAGTACTTC. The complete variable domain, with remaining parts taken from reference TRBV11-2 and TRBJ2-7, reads EAGVAQSPRYKIIEKRQSVAFWCNPISGHATLYWYQQILGQGPKLLIQFQNNGVVDDSQLPKDRFSAERLKGVDSTLKIQPAKLEDSAVYLCASRGLAGYEQYFGPGTRLTVT.

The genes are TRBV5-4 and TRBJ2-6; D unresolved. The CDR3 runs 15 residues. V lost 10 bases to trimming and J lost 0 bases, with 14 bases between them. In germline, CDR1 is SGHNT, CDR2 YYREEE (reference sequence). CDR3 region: CASGSEFSGANVLTF. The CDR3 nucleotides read TGTGCCTCAGGCAGTGAGTTCTCTGGGGCCAACGTCCTGACTTTC.

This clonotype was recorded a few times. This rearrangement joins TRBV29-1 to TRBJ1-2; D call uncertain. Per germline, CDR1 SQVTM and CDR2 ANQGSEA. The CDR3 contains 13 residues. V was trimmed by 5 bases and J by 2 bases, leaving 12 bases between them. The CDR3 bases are TGCAGCGTTTCCGCGGCAGGCAACTATGGCTACACCTTC. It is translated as CSVSAAGNYGYTF.